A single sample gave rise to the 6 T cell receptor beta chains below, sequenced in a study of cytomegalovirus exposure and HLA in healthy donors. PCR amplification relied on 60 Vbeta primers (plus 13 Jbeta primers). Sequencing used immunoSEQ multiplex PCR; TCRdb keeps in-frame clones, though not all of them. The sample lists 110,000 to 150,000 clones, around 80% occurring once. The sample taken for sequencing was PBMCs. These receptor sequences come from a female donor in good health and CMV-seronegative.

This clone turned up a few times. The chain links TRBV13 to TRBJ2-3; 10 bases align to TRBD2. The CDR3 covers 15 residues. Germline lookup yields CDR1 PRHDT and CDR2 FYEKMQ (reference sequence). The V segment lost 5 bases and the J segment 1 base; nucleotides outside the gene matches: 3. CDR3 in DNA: TGTGCCAGCAGCCACGGGACTAGCGGCACAGATACGCAGTATTTT. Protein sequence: CASSHGTSGTDTQYF.

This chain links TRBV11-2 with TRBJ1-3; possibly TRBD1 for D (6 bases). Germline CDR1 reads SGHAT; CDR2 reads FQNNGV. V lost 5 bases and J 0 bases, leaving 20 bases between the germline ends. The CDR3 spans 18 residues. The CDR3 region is CASSPYPPNRASGNTIYF. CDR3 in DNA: TGTGCCAGCAGCCCCTATCCCCCCAACAGGGCCTCTGGAAACACCATATATTTT.

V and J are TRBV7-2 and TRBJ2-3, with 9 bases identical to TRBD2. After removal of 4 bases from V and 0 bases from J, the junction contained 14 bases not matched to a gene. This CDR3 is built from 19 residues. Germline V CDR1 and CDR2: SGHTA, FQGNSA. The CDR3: CASSYAAGTSSPSTDTQYF. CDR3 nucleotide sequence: TGTGCCAGCAGCTACGCGGCTGGGACTAGCTCGCCAAGCACAGATACGCAGTATTTT.

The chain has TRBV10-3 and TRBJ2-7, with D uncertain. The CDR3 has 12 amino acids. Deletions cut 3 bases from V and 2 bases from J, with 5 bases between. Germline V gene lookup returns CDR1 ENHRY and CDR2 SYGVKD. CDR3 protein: CAISDTAYEQYF. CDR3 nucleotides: TGTGCCATCAGTGACACGGCCTACGAGCAGTACTTC.

For the CDR3, the DNA is TGTGCCAGCAGTTTAGACCCAGGGACAGGGCTACGAAATCAGCCCCAGCATTTT. Its protein is CASSLDPGTGLRNQPQHF. The chain uses TRBV28 and TRBJ1-5; 9 bases align to TRBD1. J was trimmed by 4 bases and V by 2 bases; bases with no gene match: 12. CDR3 length: 18 amino acids. Looked up from germline, CDR1 is MDHEN and CDR2 is SYDVKM.

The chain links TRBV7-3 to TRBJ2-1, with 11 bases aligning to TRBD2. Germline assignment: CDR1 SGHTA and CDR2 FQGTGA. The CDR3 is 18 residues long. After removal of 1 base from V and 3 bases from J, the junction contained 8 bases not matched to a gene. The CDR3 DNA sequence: TGTGCCAGCAGCTTAAATCCTAGCGGGAGGAGGAGCTACAATGAGCAGTTCTTC. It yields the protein CASSLNPSGRRSYNEQFF.